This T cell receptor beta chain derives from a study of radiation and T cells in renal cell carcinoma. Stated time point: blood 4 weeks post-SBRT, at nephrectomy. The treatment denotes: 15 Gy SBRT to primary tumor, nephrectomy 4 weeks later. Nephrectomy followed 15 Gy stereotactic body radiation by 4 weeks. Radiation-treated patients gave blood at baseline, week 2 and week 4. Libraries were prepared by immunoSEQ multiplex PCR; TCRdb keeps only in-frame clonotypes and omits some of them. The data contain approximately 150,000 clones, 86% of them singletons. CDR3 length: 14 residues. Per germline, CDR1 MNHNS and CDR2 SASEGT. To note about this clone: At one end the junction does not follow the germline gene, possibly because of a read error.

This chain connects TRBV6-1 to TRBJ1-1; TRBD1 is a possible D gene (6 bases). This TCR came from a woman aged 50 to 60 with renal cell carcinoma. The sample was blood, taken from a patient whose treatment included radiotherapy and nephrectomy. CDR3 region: CASQIRGRNTEASF. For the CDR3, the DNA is TGTGCCAGCCAAATCAGGGGCAGGAACACTGAAGCTTCCTTT.